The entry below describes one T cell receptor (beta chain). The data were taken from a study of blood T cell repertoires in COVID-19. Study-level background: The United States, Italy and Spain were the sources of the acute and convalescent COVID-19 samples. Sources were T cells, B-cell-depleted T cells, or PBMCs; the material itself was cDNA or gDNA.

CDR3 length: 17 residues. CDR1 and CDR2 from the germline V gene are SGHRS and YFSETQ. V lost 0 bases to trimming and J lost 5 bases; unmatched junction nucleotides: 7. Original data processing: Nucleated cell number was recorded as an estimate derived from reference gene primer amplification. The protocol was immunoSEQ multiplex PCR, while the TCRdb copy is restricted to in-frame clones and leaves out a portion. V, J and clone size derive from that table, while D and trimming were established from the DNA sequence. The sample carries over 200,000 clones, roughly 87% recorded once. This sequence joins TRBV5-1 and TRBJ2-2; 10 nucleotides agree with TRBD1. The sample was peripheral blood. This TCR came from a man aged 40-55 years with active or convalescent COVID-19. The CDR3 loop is CASSLDTTGGATGELFF. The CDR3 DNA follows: TGCGCCAGCAGCTTGGATACGACAGGGGGCGCAACCGGGGAGCTGTTTTTT.